This TCR beta chain was obtained from a study of blood T cell repertoires in COVID-19 (dated by TCRdb to about 2020). General notes on the study: Collaborator samples came from the United States, Italy and Spain and covered acute and convalescent phases of COVID-19. The repertoires were released in a freely available public database meant as a resource for research on the immune response to SARS-CoV-2. The samples were drawn from two sources: the first 160 participants of the ongoing ImmuneRACE study, and 1,200 or so subjects contributed by 6 global collaborators. Where available, HLA class I and class II types were obtained from metadata supplied by the sample provider rather than from assay-based typing. The prospective study material was composed of cDNA or gDNA derived from T cells, B-cell-depleted T cells, or PBMCs. Subjects who had been exposed to COVID-19, were actively infected with it, or had recovered from it provided the deeply sampled blood TCRbeta repertoires that made up the dataset. Nearly every sample came with metadata listing a de-identified subject ID, COVID-19 status, age in years and sex. The paper as a whole reports these results and caveats: How much clinical and demographic metadata was included differed by source and by participant, and the metadata was provided uncurated.

The immunoSEQ Assay, a bias-controlled multiplex PCR, was used to amplify TCRbeta CDR3 regions from genomic DNA. Processing in the source paper ran as follows. The number of nucleated cells in each sample was estimated by amplification of reference gene primers within the assay. To quantify the absolute abundance of each unique TCRbeta CDR3 rearrangement, sequence reads were collapsed and filtered. For each sample, productive Simpson clonality was calculated by taking the square root of Simpson's diversity index across productive rearrangements. Drawn from immuneACCESS, this table holds only the in-frame rearrangements with V and J called that TCRdb kept. Clones are partly lost; checked studies trace under half to an unresolved V gene and leave the rest unexplained. The DNA gave D and trimming, while V, J and clone size come from that table. The sample data list under 250,000 clones, and about four fifths of these were observed just once. The top ten clonotypes cover about 1.3% of the sample.

Participants in the prospective study were enrolled through a virtual design, were aged about 18 to 90 years, and lived in about two dozen United States geographic areas. In the prospective study, participants were assigned to cohorts based on the clinical history participants reported in a screening survey and a study questionnaire. In the prospective study, whole blood, serum and a nasopharyngeal or oropharyngeal swab were collected from each participant by mobile phlebotomists. Prospective study participants could optionally give additional blood draws and questionnaires over a roughly 2-month period. Prospective study blood samples were shipped either frozen or at room temperature before DNA extraction. In the case of this clone: What this receptor recognizes is not known. No quality values exist for individual bases; no much larger clone is one base distant.

The trim is 5 bases for V and 4 bases for J, with a gap of 9 bases between the germline ends. Sequences PRHDT (CDR1) and FYEKMQ (CDR2) are obtained from the germline V gene (reference sequence). The CDR3 has 12 amino acids, counting the end cysteine and phenylalanine. Only the CDR3 region is kept as DNA, spanning 36 bases read in frame from base 1. The sequenced material came from PBMCs or T cells enriched from blood (not recorded which). The V and J segments used are TRBV13 and TRBJ2-7; there is no confident call for the D gene. The receptor comes from a woman aged 40 to 50 with acute COVID-19. This receptor has the CDR3 CASSKTGYEQYF. The nucleotides are TGTGCCAGCAGCAAGACTGGGTACGAGCAGTACTTC.